This TCR beta chain stems from a study of T cell repertoires in cytomegalovirus infection. About the research overall: Used in the study were CMV epitopes, some recently identified and HLA-C-restricted, others well-studied and HLA-B-restricted.

This CDR3 region has 12 residues. The V and J ends lost 8 bases and 4 bases respectively, with 11 bases between them. MiXCR, run by TCRdb on the reads, gives a single entry per CDR3 protein. The top ten hold around 15% of the sample, which has roughly 920,000 distinct CDR3 sequences, about a third seen once. Points on this clonotype: Its specificity is not known.

Whole-study findings and limits: HLA-C-restricted CMV-specific TCR beta clonotypes were dominant in the ex vivo response. Carriage of CMV together with the relevant HLA was identifiable through cumulative public TCR beta family frequency.

The source was cultured CD8+ T cells from PBMCs, collected from culture after CMV antigen stimulation. This clonotype was obtained from a human donor in good health (CMV status not recorded). Some clones in this sample may be carry-over from other donors' samples. This chain joins TRBV12-3 or TRBV12-4 and TRBJ1-2; a possible D gene is TRBD1 (6 bases). The CDR3 sequence is CASGQSLYGYTF. The CDR3 DNA reads as TGTGCCAGCGGACAGAGCCTCTATGGCTACACCTTC.